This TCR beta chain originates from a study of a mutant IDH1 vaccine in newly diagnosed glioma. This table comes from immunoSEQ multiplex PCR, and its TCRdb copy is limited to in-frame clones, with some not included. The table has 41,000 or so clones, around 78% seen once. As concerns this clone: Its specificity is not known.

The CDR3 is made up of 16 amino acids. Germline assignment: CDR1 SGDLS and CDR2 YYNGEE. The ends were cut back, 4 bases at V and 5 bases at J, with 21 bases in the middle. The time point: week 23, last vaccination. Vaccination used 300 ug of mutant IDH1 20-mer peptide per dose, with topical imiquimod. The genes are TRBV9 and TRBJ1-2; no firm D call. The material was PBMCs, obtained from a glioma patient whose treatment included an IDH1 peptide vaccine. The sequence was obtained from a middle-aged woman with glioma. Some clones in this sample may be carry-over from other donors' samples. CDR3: CASSPRVEQAAYGYTF. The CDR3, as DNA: TGTGCCAGCAGCCCTCGGGTGGAGCAGGCAGCTTATGGCTACACCTTC.